The 9 T cell receptor beta chains reported below all come from one sample, sequenced in a study of shared T cell receptors in the human thymus. The table came from immunoSEQ multiplex PCR; TCRdb's copy has only in-frame clones and leaves some out. The table includes 600,000 or so clones, approximately 89% detected once. The same specimen was also included in a second study, on human thymus T cells.

The specimen sequenced was thymocytes. All receptors derive from a boy in the first two years of life with a congenital heart defect.

The J gene is TRBJ2-1, the V gene TRBV7-8, with 10 bases that match TRBD2. The germline CDR1 and CDR2 sequences are SGHVS and FQNEAQ. V lost 5 bases, J lost 8 bases, and 6 bases stayed unmatched. The CDR3 runs 14 residues. The CDR3 nucleotides read TGTGCCAGCAGCGAAGGGACTAGCGACTATGAGCAGTTCTTC. Translation: CASSEGTSDYEQFF.

This clone appeared a single time. The chain couples TRBV7-2 to TRBJ2-5; the D gene is possibly TRBD2 (7 bases). CDR1 SGHTA and CDR2 FQGNSA come from the germline V gene. This CDR3 has 14 residues. Deletions cut 6 bases from V and 5 bases from J, with 16 bases between. Written as DNA, the CDR3 is TGTGCCAGCAGGCTTAGGGGGGGGTCGGAGACCCAGTACTTC. This encodes CASRLRGGSETQYF.

The chain employs TRBV18 and TRBJ2-5, with a weak D call TRBD1 (6 bases). This CDR3 spans 14 amino acids. In germline, CDR1 is KGHSH, CDR2 LQKENI. V lost 2 bases and J 2 bases, leaving 9 bases between the germline ends. CDR3 sequence (DNA): TGTGCCAGCTCACCAATGACAGGACAAGAGACCCAGTACTTC. This gives the protein CASSPMTGQETQYF.

This chain links TRBV7-2 with TRBJ2-6, with unresolved D. This CDR3 comprises 16 residues. Germline V gene data show CDR1 as SGHTA and CDR2 as FQGNSA. Trimming removed 5 bases from V and 2 bases from J, with 13 bases in between. DNA for the CDR3: TGTGCCAGCAGCGCGCCGGAGTTGCCTGGGGCCAACGTCCTGACTTTC. Translation gives CASSAPELPGANVLTF.

This rearrangement joins TRBV28 to TRBJ2-2; tentatively, D is TRBD1 (6 bases). Germline CDR1 and CDR2: MDHEN and SYDVKM. V dropped 3 bases and J dropped 7 bases, with 12 bases sitting between them. This CDR3 contains 14 residues. Here the CDR3 DNA reads TGTGCCAGCAGTTTTACAGGGTTTGGCGGGGAGCTGTTTTTT. It is translated as CASSFTGFGGELFF.

This chain uses TRBV5-6 with TRBJ2-7; no reliable D call. Germline lookup yields CDR1 SGHDT and CDR2 YYEEEE. V lost 4 bases to trimming and J lost 0 bases, with 8 bases between them. This CDR3 region has 13 residues. CDR3 loop: CASSPDNSYEQYF. Here the CDR3 DNA reads TGTGCCAGCAGCCCAGACAACTCCTACGAGCAGTACTTC.

This CDR3 reads CASSQVGASGGFRQETQYF. The CDR3 bases are TGTGCCAGCAGCCAAGTGGGGGCTAGCGGGGGGTTCCGCCAAGAGACCCAGTACTTC. The chain joins TRBV4-2 to TRBJ2-5; TRBD2 matches at 11 bases. V gave up 1 base and J gave up 1 base; unmatched junction bases: 11. Per germline, CDR1 LGHNA and CDR2 YNFKEQ. This CDR3 comprises 19 residues.

The chain has TRBV29-1 and TRBJ2-7, with D possibly being TRBD2 (6 bases). The CDR3 covers 16 residues. Looked up from germline, CDR1 is SQVTM and CDR2 is ANQGSEA. Trimming took 5 bases from V and 2 from J, leaving 22 bases between them. In DNA form, the CDR3 reads TGCAGCGTTACGAGGATTCCTTTTCCGGGAGCCTACGAGCAGTACTTC. Protein product: CSVTRIPFPGAYEQYF.

This clone appeared a few times. This chain uses TRBV4-3 with TRBJ1-3, with no clear D. The CDR3 extends over 15 amino acids. Per germline, CDR1 LGHNA and CDR2 YSLEER. The V and J ends lost 0 bases and 0 bases respectively, with 6 bases between them. The CDR3 DNA reads as TGCGCCAGCAGCCAAGACTGGAGCTCTGGAAACACCATATATTTT. Translating gives CASSQDWSSGNTIYF.